The present TCR beta chain was sequenced within a study of CD8 T cells in Susac syndrome. The T cells that were sequenced for TCR beta were CD8+ and CD4+ cells from blood. Trimming took 1 base from V and 1 from J; bases not matched to a gene: 1. The CDR3 runs to 15 residues. Germline CDR1 and CDR2: LGHNA and YSLEER. Roughly 0.45 to 1 ug RNA was reverse transcribed with random hexamers. Across 54 Vbeta and 13 Jbeta, immunoSEQ multiplex PCR amplified TCR beta CDR3. TCRdb used MiXCR to reprocess the immunoSEQ multiplex PCR reads, holding one entry per CDR3 protein. Counted here are around 220,000 distinct CDR3 sequences, 90% to 95% occurring once; the ten biggest clones make up about 0.15%.

The chain is built from TRBV4-3 and TRBJ1-5; 7 nucleotides align to TRBD1. This sequence originates from a human donor with multiple sclerosis. The sample comprised CD8+ T cells from PBMCs. Here the CDR3 reads CASSQGTGSNQPQHF. In DNA, the CDR3 is TGCGCCAGCAGCCAAGGGACAGGAAGCAATCAGCCCCAGCATTTT.